One and the same sample provided the 24 T cell receptor beta chains below, sequenced in a study of T cell responses to AZD1222 COVID-19 vaccine. The method was immunoSEQ multiplex PCR; TCRdb's version includes in-frame clones alone and lacks a portion of them. This table holds approximately 270,000 clones, almost 95% found once. The source was peripheral blood, collected 28 days after the second AZD1222 dose. The source is an adult who received the AZD1222 COVID-19 vaccine.

The gene calls are TRBV19 and TRBJ1-1; no firm D call. The CDR3 is 11 amino acids. CDR1 is LNHDA and CDR2 is SQIVND in the germline V gene (reference sequence). V was pared by 10 bases and J by 1 base, with 7 bases between. The CDR3 sequence: CATEGNTEAFF. The CDR3 DNA is TGTGCCACCGAAGGGAACACTGAAGCTTTCTTT.

This clone came up once. J is TRBJ2-2 and V is TRBV7-9; D may correspond to TRBD1 or TRBD2 (6 bases each). V shed 7 bases and J shed 4 bases, with 10 bases lying between them. The germline gives CDR1 SEHNR, CDR2 FQNEAQ (reference sequence). The CDR3 is 13 amino acids. CDR3 region: CASNGGGTGELFF. The CDR3 DNA sequence: TGTGCCAGCAACGGGGGCGGCACCGGGGAGCTGTTTTTT.

The sample holds one count of this clone. This chain connects TRBV28 to TRBJ2-5; 10 nucleotides line up with TRBD2. The CDR3 is 15 amino acids. The V gene's germline CDR1 is MDHEN and CDR2 SYDVKM. Trimming cost V 2 bases and J 5 bases; bases outside gene matches: 5. The CDR3 spells CASSLPSGSRETQYF. The DNA for the CDR3 is TGTGCCAGCAGTTTACCTAGCGGGAGTCGGGAGACCCAGTACTTC.

The chain is built from TRBV3-1 (or the pseudogene TRBV3-2) and TRBJ2-7, with D possibly being TRBD1 or TRBD2 (5 bases each). There are 15 residues in the CDR3. In germline, CDR1 is LGHDT, CDR2 YNNKEL (reference sequence). V was shortened by 1 base and J by 2 bases, with 12 bases between the two germline ends. Here the CDR3 DNA reads TGTGCCAGCAGCCAAGGGTGGGACCCTACCTACGAGCAGTACTTC. It codes for CASSQGWDPTYEQYF.

The rearrangement links TRBV28 to TRBJ1-2; a weak D match, TRBD1 (6 bases). CDR3 size: 13 residues. CDR1 is MDHEN, CDR2 SYDVKM, per germline. V lost 6 bases, J lost 2 bases, and 10 bases lay in between. The chain's CDR3 is CASRTTGNYGYTF. The DNA for the CDR3 is TGTGCCAGCAGAACGACAGGCAACTATGGCTACACCTTC.

The chain has TRBV2 and TRBJ2-7; 7 bases line up with TRBD2. V dropped 8 bases and J dropped 2; count of bases not matched to a gene: 9. Germline values: CDR1 SNHLY, CDR2 FYNNEI. This CDR3 spans 14 amino acids. CDR3 DNA sequence: TGTGCCAGCTTCGGGAGGATGGTGGCCTACGAGCAGTACTTC. Amino acid sequence: CASFGRMVAYEQYF.

This chain links TRBV5-1 with TRBJ1-2, with D uncertain. V shed 7 bases and J shed 6 bases, with 19 bases lying between them. Per the germline V gene, CDR1 is SGHRS and CDR2 is YFSETQ. This CDR3 contains 14 residues. The CDR3 reads CASHASARGDGYTF. CDR3 coding DNA: TGCGCCAGCCATGCGTCGGCGCGCGGGGATGGCTACACCTTC.

The chain carries TRBV6-6 and TRBJ1-2; TRBD1 aligns across 8 bases. There are 12 residues in the CDR3. The ends lost 4 bases at V and 9 bases at J; junction bases unmatched: 4. CDR1 is MNHNY and CDR2 is SVGAGI in the germline V gene (reference sequence). CDR3 coding DNA: TGTGCCAGCAGTTCGGACAGGGTTAGCTACACCTTC. The encoded protein is CASSSDRVSYTF.

This clone was recorded only once. This sequence joins TRBV10-3 and TRBJ2-5; D possibly uses TRBD1 or TRBD2 (6 bases each). CDR1 and CDR2 from the germline V gene are ENHRY and SYGVKD. CDR3 length: 13 amino acids. Trimming pared 3 bases from V and 5 bases from J, leaving 10 bases between. CDR3 nucleotide sequence: TGTGCCATCAGTGACGGGGGCAGGGAGACCCAGTACTTC. Its protein product is CAISDGGRETQYF.

This rearrangement joins TRBV28 to TRBJ2-7, with D perhaps matching TRBD2 (6 bases). V was trimmed by 6 bases and J by 4 bases, leaving 16 bases between them. Germline V gene sequence: CDR1 MDHEN, CDR2 SYDVKM. The CDR3 is made up of 14 amino acids. The CDR3 reads CASSPGGVIYEQYF. In DNA form, the CDR3 reads TGTGCCAGCAGCCCCGGGGGAGTAATTTACGAGCAGTACTTC.

V usage is TRBV6-2 or TRBV6-3 and J usage is TRBJ2-5; 12 nucleotides agree with TRBD2. J lost 5 bases, V lost 5 bases, and 6 bases had no gene match. The CDR3 consists of 15 residues. Per the germline V gene, CDR1 is MNHEY and CDR2 is SVGEGT. CDR3 in DNA: TGTGCCAGCAGTACTACTAGCGGGGGGCGGGAGACCCAGTACTTC. Encoded protein: CASSTTSGGRETQYF.

This clone was detected only a few times. This chain uses TRBV11-2 with TRBJ2-1, with 8 bases identical to TRBD1. Looked up from germline, CDR1 is SGHAT and CDR2 is FQNNGV. Unmatched junction bases numbered 10, after V lost 2 bases and J lost 1 base. The CDR3 extends over 18 amino acids. CDR3 sequence reads: CASSLPRGQGASYNEQFF. Written as DNA, the CDR3 is TGTGCCAGCAGCTTACCCCGGGGCCAGGGGGCATCCTACAATGAGCAGTTCTTC. Combining the CDR3 with reference TRBV11-2 and TRBJ2-1 gives the whole variable domain EAGVAQSPRYKIIEKRQSVAFWCNPISGHATLYWYQQILGQGPKLLIQFQNNGVVDDSQLPKDRFSAERLKGVDSTLKIQPAKLEDSAVYLCASSLPRGQGASYNEQFFGPGTRLTVL.

V is TRBV28 and J is TRBJ2-7; 10 bases agree with TRBD2. The CDR3 spans 14 residues. CDR1 and CDR2 (germline): MDHEN, SYDVKM. The V and J ends lost 4 bases and 2 bases, in that order; junction bases with no gene match: 2. The CDR3 nucleotides read TGTGCCAGCAGTTGGACTAGCGGTCCCTACGAGCAGTACTTC. Translating gives CASSWTSGPYEQYF.

The chain carries TRBV6-2 or TRBV6-3 and TRBJ2-7; D is uncertain. The V gene's germline CDR1 is MNHEY and CDR2 SVGEGT. Between the trimmed V and J ends, which lost 4 bases and 0 bases, there was a span of 10 bases. The CDR3 sequence is 14 residues long. This CDR3 reads CASSSDESSYEQYF. The CDR3 DNA sequence: TGTGCCAGCAGTTCGGACGAAAGCTCCTACGAGCAGTACTTC.

This chain joins TRBV28 and TRBJ1-6, with TRBD1 identical over 11 bases. Germline V CDR1 and CDR2: MDHEN, SYDVKM. The CDR3 extends over 17 amino acids. The CDR3: CHVRGQGVWVNNSPLHF. Written as DNA, the CDR3 is TGTCACGTGAGGGGACAGGGGGTCTGGGTAAATAATTCACCCCTCCACTTT.

The rearrangement uses TRBV12-1 and TRBJ2-7; TRBD2 reflects the table's D call only, with no check against the DNA. TRBV12-1 is classified as a pseudogene. This CDR3 contains 10 residues. CDR3 loop: CAIVSYEQYF. CDR3 DNA sequence: TGTGCCATCGTCTCCTACGAGCAGTACTTC.

The genes are TRBV19 and TRBJ2-1, with a weak D call TRBD2 (6 bases). The CDR3 length is 15 residues. Germline V CDR1 and CDR2: LNHDA, SQIVND (reference sequence). The ends were cut back, 6 bases at V and 0 bases at J, with 12 bases in the middle. This chain's CDR3 is CASSRDSYSYNEQFF. The CDR3 nucleotides read TGTGCCAGTAGCAGGGACTCATACTCCTACAATGAGCAGTTCTTC.

The rearrangement uses TRBV7-6 and TRBJ1-5; possibly TRBD1 for D (6 bases). This CDR3 is 15 amino acids long. Germline values: CDR1 SGHVS, CDR2 FNYEAQ. The V and J ends lost 1 base and 5 bases respectively, with 12 bases between them. The CDR3 sequence: CASSLGAGAHQPQHF. The CDR3 DNA is TGTGCCAGCAGCTTAGGGGCAGGGGCCCATCAGCCCCAGCATTTT.

The chain employs TRBV27 and TRBJ1-1, with 8 positions matching TRBD1. The CDR3 runs 16 residues. Looked up from germline, CDR1 is MNHEY and CDR2 is SMNVEV (reference sequence). The V gene end was trimmed by 2 bases and the J gene end by 2 bases; junction bases not matched to a gene: 7. The CDR3 bases are TGTGCCAGCAGTTTACAGGGGGCGATTATAAACACTGAAGCTTTCTTT. It encodes CASSLQGAIINTEAFF.

CDR3 DNA: TGTGCCAGCAGCTTAAGTGGACTCAGCCCCGCCGGGTTTTTT. This codes for CASSLSGLSPAGFF. The rearrangement links TRBV11-2 to TRBJ1-4; D gene uncertain. V was shortened by 2 bases and J by 16 bases, with 20 bases between the two germline ends. The CDR3 sequence is 14 residues long. CDR1 is SGHAT and CDR2 is FQNNGV in the germline V gene.

This clone was picked up a small number of times. The chain employs TRBV5-1 and TRBJ2-7; D call uncertain. This CDR3 has 14 residues. Germline-derived CDR1 and CDR2 are SGHRS and YFSETQ. The V end lost 2 bases, the J end lost 1 base, and 10 bases lay between the germline ends. Here the CDR3 DNA reads TGCGCCAGCAGCTTTCGTCCGGAATCCTACGAGCAGTACTTC. Protein sequence: CASSFRPESYEQYF.

In its sample, this clone was seen once. The V call is TRBV10-3, the J call TRBJ2-7; 7 nucleotides line up with TRBD1. J gave up 2 bases and V 6 bases, and 7 bases lay outside the gene matches. The germline V gene encodes CDR1 ENHRY and CDR2 SYGVKD. CDR3 length: 14 residues. CDR3 sequence: CAISQTGLAYEQYF. In DNA, the CDR3 is TGTGCCATCAGCCAGACAGGGCTAGCCTACGAGCAGTACTTC.

CDR3 bases: TGTGCCAGCAGCCAAGGAATGGACAGGCCTTACACCTTC. As protein: CASSQGMDRPYTF. This chain joins TRBV4-2 and TRBJ1-2; 7 nucleotides align to TRBD1. This CDR3 comprises 13 residues. CDR1 is LGHNA and CDR2 is YNFKEQ in the germline V gene. Unmatched junction bases numbered 7, after V lost 1 base and J lost 11 bases.

The chain uses TRBV18 and TRBJ2-5; D is undetermined. V lost 3 bases and J lost 5, with 7 bases in between. The germline V gene encodes CDR1 KGHSH and CDR2 LQKENI. CDR3 length: 12 amino acids. The CDR3 DNA reads as TGTGCCAGCTCACCTGATATGGAGACCCAGTACTTC. Translation: CASSPDMETQYF.